These 27 T cell receptor beta chains were all obtained from the same sample, sequenced in a study of blood T cell repertoires in COVID-19. Using immunoSEQ multiplex PCR, the repertoire was profiled, and TCRdb retains in-frame clones only, with some absent. In the table there are roughly 70,000 clones, about 80% of which are singletons. Material for sequencing was peripheral blood. These receptors were obtained from a woman aged 70-85 years with acute or convalescent COVID-19.

This clone was seen once. The genes are TRBV11-3 and TRBJ2-1; 8 nucleotides agree with TRBD1. CDR1 is SGHNT and CDR2 is YENEEA in the germline V gene. V dropped 0 bases and J dropped 2; count of bases not matched to a gene: 3. The CDR3 has 16 amino acids. This CDR3 is CASSLEDRGTYNEQFF. In DNA form, the CDR3 reads TGTGCCAGCAGCTTAGAAGACAGGGGAACCTACAATGAGCAGTTCTTC.

This clone was counted a few times. The chain has TRBV11-2 and TRBJ2-7, with 7 bases identical to TRBD1. Germline V lookup: CDR1 SGHAT, CDR2 FQNNGV. The length of the CDR3 is 14 residues. V dropped 3 bases and J dropped 8; count of bases not matched to a gene: 10. The CDR3 loop is CASSFSRDSSQQYF. In nucleotides, the CDR3 is TGTGCCAGCAGCTTTAGCCGGGACAGCTCACAGCAGTACTTC.

This clone turned up a few times. CDR3 loop: CASRLDRVYTGELFF. The DNA of the CDR3 is TGTGCCAGTCGACTAGACAGGGTGTACACCGGGGAGCTGTTTTTT. The chain uses TRBV6-5 and TRBJ2-2; D possibly corresponds to TRBD1 (7 bases). Germline V lookup: CDR1 MNHEY, CDR2 SVGAGI. V shed 9 bases and J shed 3 bases, with 17 bases lying between them. The CDR3 sequence is 15 residues long.

By share, this clone ranks as medium-sized. The V and J genes are TRBV7-2 and TRBJ2-1; TRBD1 aligns across 9 bases. The trim removed 7 bases at V and 6 bases at J, leaving 16 bases unmatched. The CDR3 has 17 residues. Germline loops: CDR1 SGHTA, CDR2 FQGNSA. CDR3 bases: TGTGCCAGCACCCTTGAAGGTAGGACAGGGGCCCGCAATGAGCAGTTCTTC. Translation: CASTLEGRTGARNEQFF.

The J gene is TRBJ1-1, the V gene TRBV10-3, with a weak D call TRBD1 (6 bases). The ends were cut back, 10 bases at V and 0 bases at J, with 18 bases in the middle. CDR3 length: 15 amino acids. The germline V gene has CDR1 ENHRY and CDR2 SYGVKD. CDR3 in amino acids: CATREQGFLNTEAFF. The CDR3 nucleotides are TGTGCCACTCGTGAACAGGGTTTTCTGAACACTGAAGCTTTCTTT.

With regard to this clone: The junction differs from germline at one of its ends, possibly a read error. This rearrangement joins TRBV3-1 (or the pseudogene TRBV3-2) to TRBJ2-7; tentative D call: TRBD1 (7 bases). Germline CDR1 is LGHDT and CDR2 is YNNKEL (reference sequence). The CDR3 sequence is 14 residues long. CDR3 protein: CASSQETGRDGQYF. CDR3 sequence (DNA): TGTGCCAGCAGTCAAGAGACAGGGCGGGACGGGCAGTACTTC.

The chain couples TRBV29-1 to TRBJ1-1; possibly TRBD1 for D (5 bases). Germline V gene sequence: CDR1 SQVTM, CDR2 ANQGSEA. V was clipped by 8 bases and J by 5 bases, with 15 bases between them. The CDR3 sequence is 12 residues long. The CDR3 DNA sequence: TGCAGCTACTCGTCGGGGGATACTGAAGCTTTCTTT. It is translated as CSYSSGDTEAFF.

This chain connects TRBV7-2 to TRBJ1-1; 7 nucleotides agree with TRBD1. The germline V gene encodes CDR1 SGHTA and CDR2 FQGNSA. The CDR3 loop spans 15 amino acids. The junction had 2 bases not matched to a gene; V was cut back by 1 base and J by 0 bases. CDR3 residues: CASSLVGQLNTEAFF. In DNA form, the CDR3 reads TGTGCCAGCAGCTTAGTGGGACAGCTGAACACTGAAGCTTTCTTT.

The chain links TRBV3-1 (or the pseudogene TRBV3-2) to TRBJ1-1, with 10 bases that match TRBD1. The germline V gene has CDR1 LGHDT and CDR2 YNNKEL (reference sequence). V lost 2 bases and J lost 7; bases outside the gene matches: 1. The CDR3 covers 13 residues. The CDR3 here is CASSQRTGGEAFF. Here the CDR3 DNA reads TGTGCCAGCAGCCAAAGGACAGGGGGTGAAGCTTTCTTT.

The chain employs TRBV3-1 (or the pseudogene TRBV3-2) and TRBJ2-1, with 7 bases that match TRBD2. V gave up 0 bases and J gave up 2 bases; unmatched junction bases: 10. Per the germline V gene, CDR1 is LGHDT and CDR2 is YNNKEL (reference sequence). This CDR3 contains 18 residues. The CDR3 spells CASSQDWGGKTTYNEQFF. The DNA of the CDR3 is TGTGCCAGCAGCCAAGACTGGGGGGGTAAGACGACCTACAATGAGCAGTTCTTC.

The rearrangement links TRBV9 to TRBJ1-1; weak D call: TRBD1 (5 bases). Between the trimmed V and J ends, which lost 4 bases and 1 base, there was a span of 11 bases. The CDR3 extends over 14 amino acids. Germline values: CDR1 SGDLS, CDR2 YYNGEE. CDR3 DNA: TGTGCCAGCAGCCCCGCAGGGAAGAACACTGAAGCTTTCTTT. As protein: CASSPAGKNTEAFF.

V gene TRBV3-1 (or the pseudogene TRBV3-2) combines with J gene TRBJ1-4, with TRBD1 as a possible D gene (6 bases). Per germline, CDR1 LGHDT and CDR2 YNNKEL (reference sequence). Deletions cut 6 bases from V and 10 bases from J, with 18 bases between. The length of the CDR3 is 14 residues. This CDR3 reads CASRPPGGAGKLFF. In DNA form, the CDR3 reads TGTGCCAGCAGACCCCCGGGGGGCGCGGGAAAACTGTTTTTT.

This clone was seen a single time. The chain employs TRBV28 and TRBJ2-2; TRBD1 matches at 7 bases. With V trimmed by 3 bases and J by 4 bases, 5 bases remained unmatched. The CDR3 sequence is 15 residues long. Germline V gene data show CDR1 as MDHEN and CDR2 as SYDVKM. CDR3 amino acids: CASSLDRSFTGELFF. DNA of the CDR3: TGTGCCAGCAGTTTGGACAGGAGTTTCACCGGGGAGCTGTTTTTT.

The chain recombines TRBV6-5 with TRBJ2-7, with 10 bases aligning to TRBD1. The germline CDR1 and CDR2 sequences are MNHEY and SVGAGI. Trimming cost V 6 bases and J 3 bases; bases outside gene matches: 8. The CDR3 consists of 15 residues. The CDR3 nucleotides are TGTGCCAGCAGGAAATACGGGACAGGGGACTACGAGCAGTACTTC. Protein product: CASRKYGTGDYEQYF.

The V gene is TRBV7-2, the J gene TRBJ1-3; D might be TRBD1 (5 bases). The V end was cut by 7 bases, the J end by 4 bases, with 14 bases between. Looked up from germline, CDR1 is SGHTA and CDR2 is FQGNSA. The CDR3 runs to 14 residues. The CDR3 loop is CASTSSGVGNTIYF. The CDR3 region has the DNA TGTGCCAGCACCTCCTCGGGGGTCGGAAACACCATATATTTT.

The rearrangement links TRBV10-1 to TRBJ1-2, with 9 nucleotides matching TRBD1. This CDR3 is 15 amino acids long. Trimming took 7 bases from V and 5 from J; bases not matched to a gene: 11. Germline V gene sequence: CDR1 WNHNN, CDR2 SYGVQD (reference sequence). CDR3 nucleotides: TGCGCCAGCACCTACGCCGCTGACAGGGGGTATGGCTACACCTTC. As protein: CASTYAADRGYGYTF.

This sequence joins TRBV7-8 and TRBJ1-4, with D possibly matching TRBD1 (6 bases). V lost 8 bases, J lost 8 bases, and 18 bases lay in between. In germline, CDR1 is SGHVS, CDR2 FQNEAQ. The CDR3 spans 14 residues. CDR3 sequence: CASRLRGADEKLFF. CDR3 in DNA: TGTGCCAGCCGTCTGCGGGGGGCGGACGAAAAACTGTTTTTT.

The rearrangement joins TRBV4-3 to TRBJ2-1, with D maybe TRBD2 (7 bases). The CDR3 has 13 residues. Germline lookup yields CDR1 LGHNA and CDR2 YSLEER. V lost 0 bases and J 14 bases, leaving 14 bases between the germline ends. The CDR3 sequence: CASSQDLGGGEFF. The CDR3 DNA is TGCGCCAGCAGCCAAGATTTAGGGGGAGGGGAGTTCTTC.

The chain carries TRBV2 and TRBJ1-2, with D hard to call. With 6 bases removed from V and 7 bases from J, the gap between germline ends came to 15 bases. Germline V lookup: CDR1 SNHLY, CDR2 FYNNEI. This CDR3 spans 13 amino acids. CDR3 bases: TGTGCCAGCAGCCCTAGGACCGCGGGTGGCTACACCTTC. Translating it yields CASSPRTAGGYTF.

V is TRBV19 and J is TRBJ1-6, with D uncertain. Germline V gives CDR1 LNHDA, CDR2 SQIVND (reference sequence). V lost 6 bases and J 5 bases, leaving 8 bases between the germline ends. This CDR3 is built from 13 residues. DNA of the CDR3: TGTGCCAGTAGGGACGGGAATAATTCACCCCTCCACTTT. It encodes CASRDGNNSPLHF.

V gene TRBV19 combines with J gene TRBJ2-5; weak D call: TRBD2 (5 bases). The CDR3 sequence is 12 residues long. Trimming shortened V by 3 bases and J by 3 bases, and 5 bases separated the two germline ends. Looked up from germline, CDR1 is LNHDA and CDR2 is SQIVND (reference sequence). The chain's CDR3 is CASSMREETQYF. The CDR3 coding sequence is TGTGCCAGTAGTATGAGGGAAGAGACCCAGTACTTC.

The genes are TRBV10-3 and TRBJ1-3; TRBD1 matches 7 bases. This CDR3 has 14 amino acids. J lost 2 bases, V lost 6 bases, and 4 bases had no gene match. Germline-derived CDR1 and CDR2 are ENHRY and SYGVKD. The CDR3 protein is CAISKQGTGNTIYF. CDR3 DNA sequence: TGTGCCATCAGCAAACAGGGGACTGGAAACACCATATATTTT.

The J gene is TRBJ1-1, the V gene TRBV11-2; 8 bases fit TRBD1. Looked up from germline, CDR1 is SGHAT and CDR2 is FQNNGV. Trimming cost V 4 bases and J 0 bases; bases outside gene matches: 7. CDR3 length: 16 residues. The CDR3 DNA reads TGTGCCAGCAGCTCGCAAAGGACAGGGATGAACACTGAAGCTTTCTTT. Protein sequence: CASSSQRTGMNTEAFF.

The chain has TRBV18 and TRBJ2-1, with TRBD2 matching 12 bases. Germline V gene sequence: CDR1 KGHSH, CDR2 LQKENI. CDR3 length equals 16 residues. V gave up 1 base and J gave up 6 bases; unmatched junction bases: 4. CDR3 loop: CASSPLSSGGANEQFF. The CDR3 region has the DNA TGTGCCAGCTCACCACTTTCTAGCGGGGGGGCCAATGAGCAGTTCTTC. Supplemented by reference TRBV18 and TRBJ2-1, the full variable domain reads NAGVMQNPRHLVRRRGQEARLRCSPMKGHSHVYWYRQLPEEGLKFMVYLQKENIIDESGMPKERFSAEFPKEGPSILRIQQVVRGDSAAYFCASSPLSSGGANEQFFGPGTRLTVL.

This chain links TRBV29-1 with TRBJ1-5; TRBD1 aligns across 7 bases. This CDR3 region has 13 residues. Germline V gives CDR1 SQVTM, CDR2 ANQGSEA. J gave up 7 bases and V 7 bases, and 10 bases lay outside the gene matches. The DNA of the CDR3 is TGCAGCGGTAGACAGGGTGATGGGCAGCCCCAGCATTTT. Encoded protein: CSGRQGDGQPQHF.

The chain combines TRBV28 with TRBJ1-3; D is unclear. Germline V lookup: CDR1 MDHEN, CDR2 SYDVKM. V dropped 5 bases and J dropped 4 bases, with 15 bases sitting between them. There are 15 residues in the CDR3. CDR3 residues: CASSAQRVSGNTIYF. CDR3 DNA: TGTGCCAGCAGTGCCCAACGGGTCTCCGGAAACACCATATATTTT.

V is TRBV5-4 and J is TRBJ2-3; TRBD2 matches 10 bases. Germline values: CDR1 SGHNT, CDR2 YYREEE (reference sequence). The CDR3 is 18 amino acids. The trim removed 3 bases at V and 0 bases at J, leaving 10 bases unmatched. CDR3 loop: CASSSPRLAGSSTDTQYF. In DNA, the CDR3 is TGTGCCAGCAGCTCACCTCGACTAGCGGGTTCAAGCACAGATACGCAGTATTTT. Filled out from reference TRBV5-4 and TRBJ2-3, the complete variable domain reads ETGVTQSPTHLIKTRGQQVTLRCSSQSGHNTVSWYQQALGQGPQFIFQYYREEENGRGNFPPRFSGLQFPNYSSELNVNALELDDSALYLCASSSPRLAGSSTDTQYFGPGTRLTVL.